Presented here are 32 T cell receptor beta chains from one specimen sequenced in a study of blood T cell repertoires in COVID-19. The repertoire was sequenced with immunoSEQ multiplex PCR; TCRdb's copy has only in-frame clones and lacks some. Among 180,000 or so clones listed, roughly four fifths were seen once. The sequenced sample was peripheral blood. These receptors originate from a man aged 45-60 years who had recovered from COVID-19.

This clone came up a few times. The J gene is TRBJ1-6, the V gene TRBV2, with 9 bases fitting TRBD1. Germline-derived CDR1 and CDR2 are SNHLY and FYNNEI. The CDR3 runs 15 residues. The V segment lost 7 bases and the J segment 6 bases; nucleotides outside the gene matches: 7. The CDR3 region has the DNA TGTGCCAGCAATCTCCGGGACAGGGCTAATTCACCCCTCCACTTT. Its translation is CASNLRDRANSPLHF.

The chain's CDR3 is CASTSPGLSSKYF. For the CDR3, the DNA is TGCGCCAGCACATCCCCGGGACTATCCTCAAAGTACTTC. The chain is built from TRBV5-1 and TRBJ2-5; 7 nucleotides line up with TRBD2. Germline values: CDR1 SGHRS, CDR2 YFSETQ. The V segment lost 6 bases and the J segment 12 bases; nucleotides outside the gene matches: 14. The length of the CDR3 is 13 residues.

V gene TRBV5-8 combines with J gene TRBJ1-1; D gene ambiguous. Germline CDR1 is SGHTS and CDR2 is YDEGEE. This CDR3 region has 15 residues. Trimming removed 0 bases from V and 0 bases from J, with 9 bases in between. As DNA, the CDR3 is TGTGCCAGCAGCTTGGCTGGCAGGATGAACACTGAAGCTTTCTTT. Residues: CASSLAGRMNTEAFF.

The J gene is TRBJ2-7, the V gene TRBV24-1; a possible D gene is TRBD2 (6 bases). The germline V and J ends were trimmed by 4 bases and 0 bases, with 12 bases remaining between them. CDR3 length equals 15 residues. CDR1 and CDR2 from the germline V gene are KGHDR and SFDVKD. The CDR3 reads CATSEVGRPSYEQYF. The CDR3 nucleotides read TGTGCCACCAGTGAAGTAGGGAGGCCCTCCTACGAGCAGTACTTC.

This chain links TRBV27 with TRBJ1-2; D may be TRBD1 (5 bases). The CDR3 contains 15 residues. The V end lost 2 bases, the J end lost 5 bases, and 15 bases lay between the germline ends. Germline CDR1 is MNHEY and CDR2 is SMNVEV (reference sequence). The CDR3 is CASSLGVGRGYGYTF. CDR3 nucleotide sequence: TGTGCCAGCAGTTTAGGAGTGGGGCGCGGATATGGCTACACCTTC.

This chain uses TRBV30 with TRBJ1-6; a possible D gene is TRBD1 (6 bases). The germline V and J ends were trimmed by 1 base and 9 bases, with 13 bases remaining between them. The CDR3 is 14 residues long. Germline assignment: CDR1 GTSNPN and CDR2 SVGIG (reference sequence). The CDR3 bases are TGTGCCTGGAGTGAACAGGGATATGGTTCACCCCTCCACTTT. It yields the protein CAWSEQGYGSPLHF.

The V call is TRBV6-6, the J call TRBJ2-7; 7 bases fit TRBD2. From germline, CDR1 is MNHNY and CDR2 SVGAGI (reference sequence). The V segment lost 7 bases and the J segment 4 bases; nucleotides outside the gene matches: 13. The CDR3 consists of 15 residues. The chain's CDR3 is CASTPSGPGPYEQYF. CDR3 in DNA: TGTGCCAGCACTCCTAGCGGCCCAGGGCCGTACGAGCAGTACTTC.

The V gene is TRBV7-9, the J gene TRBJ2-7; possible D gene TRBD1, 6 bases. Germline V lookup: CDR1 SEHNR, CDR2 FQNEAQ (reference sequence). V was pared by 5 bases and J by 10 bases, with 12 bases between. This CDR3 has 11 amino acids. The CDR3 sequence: CASSETGAQYF. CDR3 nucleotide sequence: TGTGCCAGCAGCGAGACAGGAGCTCAGTACTTC.

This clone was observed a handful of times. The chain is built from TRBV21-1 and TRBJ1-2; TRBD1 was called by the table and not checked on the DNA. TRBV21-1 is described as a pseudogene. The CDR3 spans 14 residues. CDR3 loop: CASKADRGQGGYTF. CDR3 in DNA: TGTGCCAGCAAGGCTGACAGGGGGCAAGGAGGCTACACCTTC.

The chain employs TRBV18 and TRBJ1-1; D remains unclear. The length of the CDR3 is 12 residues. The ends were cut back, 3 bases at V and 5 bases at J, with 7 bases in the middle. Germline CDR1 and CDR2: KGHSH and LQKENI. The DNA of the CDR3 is TGTGCCAGCTCACCGGGCCGGACTGAAGCTTTCTTT. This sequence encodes CASSPGRTEAFF. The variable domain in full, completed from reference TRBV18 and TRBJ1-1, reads NAGVMQNPRHLVRRRGQEARLRCSPMKGHSHVYWYRQLPEEGLKFMVYLQKENIIDESGMPKERFSAEFPKEGPSILRIQQVVRGDSAAYFCASSPGRTEAFFGQGTRLTVV.

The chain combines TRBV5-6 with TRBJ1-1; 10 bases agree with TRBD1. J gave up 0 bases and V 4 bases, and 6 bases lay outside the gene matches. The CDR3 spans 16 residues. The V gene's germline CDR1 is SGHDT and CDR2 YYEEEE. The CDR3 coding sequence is TGTGCCAGCAGCGCCGGGACAGGGGACGTGAACACTGAAGCTTTCTTT. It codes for CASSAGTGDVNTEAFF.

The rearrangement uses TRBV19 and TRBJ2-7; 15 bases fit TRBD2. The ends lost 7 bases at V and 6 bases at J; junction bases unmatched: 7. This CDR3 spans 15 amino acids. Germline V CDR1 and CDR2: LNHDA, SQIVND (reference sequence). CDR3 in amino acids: CASTPGTSGRPEQYF. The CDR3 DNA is TGTGCCAGTACCCCAGGGACTAGCGGGAGGCCCGAGCAGTACTTC.

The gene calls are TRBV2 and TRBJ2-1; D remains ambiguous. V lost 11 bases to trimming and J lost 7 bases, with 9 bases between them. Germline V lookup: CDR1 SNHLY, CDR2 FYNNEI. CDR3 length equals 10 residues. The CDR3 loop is CASLLNEQFF. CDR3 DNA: TGTGCCTCTCTCTTAAATGAGCAGTTCTTC.

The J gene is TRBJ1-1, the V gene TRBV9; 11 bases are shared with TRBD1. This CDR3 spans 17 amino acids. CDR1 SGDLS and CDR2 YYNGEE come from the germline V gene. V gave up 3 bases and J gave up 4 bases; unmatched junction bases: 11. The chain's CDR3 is CASSAITRTGGGTEAFF. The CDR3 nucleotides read TGTGCCAGCAGCGCCATAACGAGGACAGGGGGCGGCACTGAAGCTTTCTTT.

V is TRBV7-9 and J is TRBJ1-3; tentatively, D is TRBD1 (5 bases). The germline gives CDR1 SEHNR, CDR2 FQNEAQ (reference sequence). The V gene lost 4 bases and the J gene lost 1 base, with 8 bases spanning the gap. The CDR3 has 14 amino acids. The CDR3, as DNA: TGTGCCAGCAGCTCGACAGCTTCTGGAAACACCATATATTTT. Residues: CASSSTASGNTIYF.

CDR3 sequence: CASSILAGDHNEQFF. CDR3 DNA sequence: TGTGCCAGTAGTATACTAGCGGGAGACCACAATGAGCAGTTCTTC. The chain recombines TRBV19 with TRBJ2-1; 10 nucleotides match TRBD2. The CDR3 is 15 amino acids. CDR1 LNHDA and CDR2 SQIVND come from the germline V gene (reference sequence). Trimming removed 2 bases from V and 5 bases from J; junction bases left unmatched: 3.

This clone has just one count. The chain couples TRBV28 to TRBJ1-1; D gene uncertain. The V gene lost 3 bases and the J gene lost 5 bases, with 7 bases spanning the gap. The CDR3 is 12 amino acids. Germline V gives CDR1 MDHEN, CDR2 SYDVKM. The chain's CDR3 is CASSFFSTEAFF. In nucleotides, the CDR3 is TGTGCCAGCAGTTTTTTCTCTACTGAAGCTTTCTTT. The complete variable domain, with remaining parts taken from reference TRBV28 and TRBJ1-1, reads DVKVTQSSRYLVKRTGEKVFLECVQDMDHENMFWYRQDPGLGLRLIYFSYDVKMKEKGDIPEGYSVSREKKERFSLILESASTNQTSMYLCASSFFSTEAFFGQGTRLTVV.

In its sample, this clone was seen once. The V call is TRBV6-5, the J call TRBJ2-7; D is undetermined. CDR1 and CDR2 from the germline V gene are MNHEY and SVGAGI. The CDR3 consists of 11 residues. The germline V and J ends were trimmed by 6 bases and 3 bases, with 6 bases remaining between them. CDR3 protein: CASSERYEQYF. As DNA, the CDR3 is TGTGCCAGCAGCGAGCGCTACGAGCAGTACTTC.

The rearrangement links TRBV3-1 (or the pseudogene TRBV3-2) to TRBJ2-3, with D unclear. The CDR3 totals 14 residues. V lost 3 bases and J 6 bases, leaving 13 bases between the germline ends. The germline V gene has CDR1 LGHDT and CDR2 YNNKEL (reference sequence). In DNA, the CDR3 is TGTGCCAGCAGCCAGGTAATTAGTCTGGATACGCAGTATTTT. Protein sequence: CASSQVISLDTQYF.

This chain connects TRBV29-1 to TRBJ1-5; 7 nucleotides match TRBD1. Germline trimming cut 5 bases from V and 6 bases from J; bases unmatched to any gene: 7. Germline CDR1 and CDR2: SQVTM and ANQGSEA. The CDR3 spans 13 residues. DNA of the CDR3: TGCAGCGTTAGAGGACAGGACGGTCAGCCCCAGCATTTT. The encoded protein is CSVRGQDGQPQHF.

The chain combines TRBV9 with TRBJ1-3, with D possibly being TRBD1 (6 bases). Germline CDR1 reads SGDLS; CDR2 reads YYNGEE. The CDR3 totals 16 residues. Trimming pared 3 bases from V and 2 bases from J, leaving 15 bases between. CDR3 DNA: TGTGCCAGCAGCGCCAACACAGGGAAAGCTGGAAACACCATATATTTT. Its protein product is CASSANTGKAGNTIYF.

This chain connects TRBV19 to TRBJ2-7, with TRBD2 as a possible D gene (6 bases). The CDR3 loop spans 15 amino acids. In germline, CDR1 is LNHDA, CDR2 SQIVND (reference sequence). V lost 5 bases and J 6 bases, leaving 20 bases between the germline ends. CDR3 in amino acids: CASSGGVRTISEQYF. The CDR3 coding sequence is TGTGCCAGTAGTGGGGGAGTACGGACTATCAGCGAGCAGTACTTC. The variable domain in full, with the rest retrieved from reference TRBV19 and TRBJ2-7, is DGGITQSPKYLFRKEGQNVTLSCEQNLNHDAMYWYRQDPGQGLRLIYYSQIVNDFQKGDIAEGYSVSREKKESFPLTVTSAQKNPTAFYLCASSGGVRTISEQYFGPGTRLTVT.

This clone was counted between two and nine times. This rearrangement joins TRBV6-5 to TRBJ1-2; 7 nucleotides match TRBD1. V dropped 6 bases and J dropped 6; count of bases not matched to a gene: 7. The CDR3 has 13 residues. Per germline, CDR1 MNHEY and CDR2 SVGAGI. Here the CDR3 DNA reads TGTGCCAGCAGCACAGGGGCAGAGGATGGCTACACCTTC. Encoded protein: CASSTGAEDGYTF.

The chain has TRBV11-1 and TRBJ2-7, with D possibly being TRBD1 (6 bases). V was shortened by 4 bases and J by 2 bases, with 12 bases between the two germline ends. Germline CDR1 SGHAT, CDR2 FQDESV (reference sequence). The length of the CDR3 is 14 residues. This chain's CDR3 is CASSWDRQAYEQYF. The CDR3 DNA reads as TGTGCCAGCAGCTGGGATAGACAGGCCTACGAGCAGTACTTC.

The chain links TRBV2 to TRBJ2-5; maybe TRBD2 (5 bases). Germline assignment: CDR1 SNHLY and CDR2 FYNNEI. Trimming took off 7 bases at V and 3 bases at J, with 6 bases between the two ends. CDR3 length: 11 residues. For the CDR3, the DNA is TGTGCCAGCATGGGAGAAGAGACCCAGTACTTC. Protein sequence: CASMGEETQYF.

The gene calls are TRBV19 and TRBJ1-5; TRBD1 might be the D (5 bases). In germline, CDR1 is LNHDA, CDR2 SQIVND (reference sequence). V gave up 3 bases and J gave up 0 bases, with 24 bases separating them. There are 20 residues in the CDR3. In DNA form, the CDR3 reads TGTGCCAGTAGTATGACAGCCCGCTTTACGACCGCGTATAGCAATCAGCCCCAGCATTTT. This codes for CASSMTARFTTAYSNQPQHF.

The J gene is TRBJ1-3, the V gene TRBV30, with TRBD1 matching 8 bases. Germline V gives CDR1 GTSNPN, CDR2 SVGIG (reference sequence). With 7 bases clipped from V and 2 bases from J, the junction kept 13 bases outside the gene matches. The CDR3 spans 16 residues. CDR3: CAFYPKMTGAGNTIYF. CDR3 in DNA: TGTGCCTTTTACCCCAAAATGACAGGGGCTGGAAACACCATATATTTT.

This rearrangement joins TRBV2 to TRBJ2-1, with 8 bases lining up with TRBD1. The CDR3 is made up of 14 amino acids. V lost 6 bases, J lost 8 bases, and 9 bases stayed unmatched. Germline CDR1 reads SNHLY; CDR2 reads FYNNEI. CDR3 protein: CASRYLGQGDEQFF. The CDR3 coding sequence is TGTGCCAGCAGATACCTCGGACAGGGTGATGAGCAGTTCTTC.

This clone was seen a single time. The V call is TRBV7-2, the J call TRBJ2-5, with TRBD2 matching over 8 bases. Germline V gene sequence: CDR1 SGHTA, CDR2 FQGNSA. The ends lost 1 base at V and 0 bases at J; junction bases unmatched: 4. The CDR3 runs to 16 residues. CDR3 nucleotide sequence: TGTGCCAGCAGCTTAGTGGCTAGCGGGCACCAAGAGACCCAGTACTTC. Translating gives CASSLVASGHQETQYF.

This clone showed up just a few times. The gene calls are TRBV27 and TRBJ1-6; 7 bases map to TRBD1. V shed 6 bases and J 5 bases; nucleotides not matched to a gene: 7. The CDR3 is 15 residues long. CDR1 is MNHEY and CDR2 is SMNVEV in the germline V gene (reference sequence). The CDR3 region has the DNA TGTGCCAGCAGGCGCGACAGGGCTAATAATTCACCCCTCCACTTT. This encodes CASRRDRANNSPLHF.

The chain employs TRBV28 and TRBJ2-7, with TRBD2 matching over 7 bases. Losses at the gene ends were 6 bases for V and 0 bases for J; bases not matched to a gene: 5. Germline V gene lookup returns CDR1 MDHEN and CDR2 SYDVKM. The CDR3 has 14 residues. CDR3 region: CASSQTGGSYEQYF. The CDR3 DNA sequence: TGTGCCAGCAGCCAAACGGGGGGCTCCTACGAGCAGTACTTC.

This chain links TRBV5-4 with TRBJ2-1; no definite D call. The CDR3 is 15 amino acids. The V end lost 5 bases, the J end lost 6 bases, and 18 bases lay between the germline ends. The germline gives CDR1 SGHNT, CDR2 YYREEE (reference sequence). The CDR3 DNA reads TGTGCCAGCAGTTCAACGTGGAGCACGGGCAATGAGCAGTTCTTC. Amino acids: CASSSTWSTGNEQFF.